Below, one TCR beta chain is given with its context. Antigen unknown. The data belong to a study of shared clonotypes between healthy human individuals. Produced via immunoSEQ multiplex PCR; TCRdb's table is partial and in-frame only. The data show approximately 940,000 clones, approximately 76% seen once. V lost 4 bases and J lost 6, with 8 bases in between. The CDR3 consists of 11 residues. Germline CDR1 and CDR2: SGDLS and YYNGEE. Overall study findings and caveats: Memory subsets generally showed lower estimated richness than naive subsets. In having few donors, the study represented limited genetic and exposure-history diversity. Shared clonotypes across all four donors exceeded non-shared ones in generation probability.

Donors were healthy HIV-negative adults without recently reported acute infections or vaccinations. The specimen sequenced was memory CD4+ T cells sorted from blood. Stated subset: CD45RA-negative fraction. The source is a man aged 18-30 years in good health. This chain uses TRBV9 with TRBJ2-7, with D possibly matching TRBD1 (5 bases). The CDR3: CASSRGFEQYF. In DNA form, the CDR3 reads TGTGCCAGCAGCAGGGGTTTCGAGCAGTACTTC.